This T cell receptor beta chain was profiled in a study of post-analysis software for immune sequencing data. Study-level results: A few TRBV segments (TRBV5-6, TRBV5-1 and TRBV20-1 among them) occurred more frequently in patients than in controls. When compared against controls, multiple sclerosis patients showed significantly lower normalized Chao1 diversity.

The sample holds a few counts of this clonotype. Its antigen is not known. TCR beta cDNA libraries had unique molecular identifiers. MiXCR was run by TCRdb on the PCR reads, yielding one entry per CDR3 protein. The sample contains about 430,000 distinct CDR3 sequences, approximately 42% of which appear only once. The germline CDR1 and CDR2 sequences are KGHDR and SFDVKD. The germline V and J ends were trimmed by 3 bases and 6 bases, with 5 bases remaining between them. The CDR3 consists of 12 residues. The specimen sequenced was blood. The rearrangement joins TRBV24-1 to TRBJ1-5; unclear D gene. The clonotype was recovered from a girl aged 2 to 10 with multiple sclerosis. CDR3 nucleotides: TGTGCCACCAGTGATCTGGGTCAGCCCCAGCATTTT. Translating it yields CATSDLGQPQHF.